These 16 T cell receptor beta chains were sequenced from one sample in a study of CD8+ T cells in alopecia areata. Treatment indicated: oral pan-JAK inhibitor, 5-10 mg twice daily. Following extraction, RNA underwent reverse transcription to cDNA, which served as the sequencing template. Repertoires were generated with immunoSEQ multiplex PCR, while TCRdb's copy carries only in-frame clones and drops some. This table has some 110,000 clones, about 59% appearing once. This specimen consisted of CD8+ T cells sorted from blood, obtained at week 24, from a patient treated with tofacitinib. The receptors originated from a human donor with alopecia areata.

This chain connects TRBV9 to TRBJ2-2; weak D call: TRBD1 (5 bases). From germline, CDR1 is SGDLS and CDR2 YYNGEE. Trimming pared 3 bases from V and 9 bases from J, leaving 6 bases between. CDR3 length: 11 amino acids. The DNA for the CDR3 is TGTGCCAGCAGCGAGGGGTGGGAGCTGTTTTTT. This codes for CASSEGWELFF.

The chain couples TRBV13 to TRBJ1-6, with 7 bases identical to TRBD1. This CDR3 region has 13 residues. The V segment lost 10 bases and the J segment 8 bases; nucleotides outside the gene matches: 8. CDR1 is PRHDT, CDR2 FYEKMQ, per germline (reference sequence). The DNA of the CDR3 is TGTGCCACCCGGTACAGGGGTGATTCACCCCTCCACTTT. This encodes CATRYRGDSPLHF.

The gene calls are TRBV18 and TRBJ2-5; 7 bases match TRBD2. The CDR3 sequence is 14 residues long. Germline values: CDR1 KGHSH, CDR2 LQKENI. The V gene end was trimmed by 2 bases and the J gene end by 4 bases; junction bases not matched to a gene: 4. The CDR3 here is CASSPMGRGETQYF. CDR3 nucleotides: TGTGCCAGCTCACCAATGGGGAGGGGAGAGACCCAGTACTTC.

The chain links TRBV27 to TRBJ1-1; TRBD1 aligns across 11 bases. V was clipped by 7 bases and J by 4 bases; unmatched bases: 2. CDR3 length: 13 residues. Germline CDR1 and CDR2: MNHEY and SMNVEV (reference sequence). DNA of the CDR3: TGTGCCAGCACCGGGACAGGGGGCACTGAAGCTTTCTTT. This encodes CASTGTGGTEAFF.

The chain links TRBV27 to TRBJ1-1; the D gene is possibly TRBD1 (6 bases). Trimming removed 1 base from V and 5 bases from J, with 11 bases in between. Germline V lookup: CDR1 MNHEY, CDR2 SMNVEV (reference sequence). The CDR3 has 14 residues. The CDR3 bases are TGTGCCAGCAGTTTATTGGGGGGGGCAACTGAAGCTTTCTTT. Protein sequence: CASSLLGGATEAFF.

This rearrangement joins TRBV7-8 to TRBJ2-2; TRBD2 is a possible D gene (6 bases). The length of the CDR3 is 14 residues. Trimming left V 1 base short and J 5 bases short, with 8 bases between. Germline V gene lookup returns CDR1 SGHVS and CDR2 FQNEAQ. The chain's CDR3 is CASSLVGGTGELFF. The CDR3 region has the DNA TGTGCCAGCAGCTTAGTGGGGGGAACCGGGGAGCTGTTTTTT.

The chain uses TRBV9 and TRBJ1-6; TRBD1 matches 7 bases. Germline values: CDR1 SGDLS, CDR2 YYNGEE. V was clipped by 3 bases and J by 5 bases; unmatched bases: 5. This CDR3 spans 15 amino acids. This CDR3 is CASSDETGNNSPLHF. CDR3 sequence (DNA): TGTGCCAGCAGCGATGAGACAGGGAATAATTCACCCCTCCACTTT.

The chain is built from TRBV7-9 and TRBJ2-7; D is possibly TRBD2 (5 bases). Germline loops: CDR1 SEHNR, CDR2 FQNEAQ (reference sequence). The CDR3 has 14 residues. The germline V and J ends were trimmed by 5 bases and 1 base, with 12 bases remaining between them. The CDR3 reads CASSHRDGSYEQYF. The CDR3 DNA follows: TGTGCCAGCAGCCACCGGGATGGGTCCTACGAGCAGTACTTC.

The V and J genes are TRBV27 and TRBJ2-2, with 8 bases fitting TRBD2. CDR3 length: 15 residues. In germline, CDR1 is MNHEY, CDR2 SMNVEV (reference sequence). After removal of 6 bases from V and 4 bases from J, the junction contained 7 bases not matched to a gene. The CDR3 coding sequence is TGTGCCAGCAGGCTTCAGCGGGAGACCACCGGGGAGCTGTTTTTT. It yields the protein CASRLQRETTGELFF.

The chain uses TRBV7-9 and TRBJ2-1, with 13 nucleotides matching TRBD2. V shed 4 bases, J shed 4 bases, and the junction held 4 bases outside the gene matches. This CDR3 is 16 amino acids long. The germline V gene encodes CDR1 SEHNR and CDR2 FQNEAQ (reference sequence). The CDR3 region is CASSSGTSGAYNEQFF. The DNA for the CDR3 is TGTGCCAGCAGCTCCGGGACTAGCGGGGCATACAATGAGCAGTTCTTC.

The CDR3 nucleotides read TGTGCCAGTAGTATAGCGCGGCGGGGATACAATGAGCAGTTCTTC. Its translation: CASSIARRGYNEQFF. The genes are TRBV19 and TRBJ2-1; D possibly corresponds to TRBD2 (6 bases). The CDR3 has 15 amino acids. In germline, CDR1 is LNHDA, CDR2 SQIVND (reference sequence). Deletions cut 1 base from V and 4 bases from J, with 11 bases between.

By sample fraction, this clone is large (0.1 to 1%). The chain joins TRBV18 to TRBJ1-1; D gene unclear. Per the germline V gene, CDR1 is KGHSH and CDR2 is LQKENI. The CDR3 extends over 16 amino acids. V was pared by 0 bases and J by 4 bases, with 15 bases between. The CDR3 spells CASSPPALPTLTEAFF. CDR3 bases: TGTGCCAGCTCACCACCCGCCCTACCGACCCTCACTGAAGCTTTCTTT.

J is TRBJ2-5 and V is TRBV27; D is unresolved. Germline V lookup: CDR1 MNHEY, CDR2 SMNVEV (reference sequence). V shed 1 base and J shed 3 bases, with 9 bases lying between them. The CDR3 loop spans 14 amino acids. CDR3 DNA sequence: TGTGCCAGCAGTTTATTCGACAAGAAAGAGACCCAGTACTTC. Encoded protein: CASSLFDKKETQYF.

This chain links TRBV7-2 with TRBJ1-1; tentatively, D is TRBD1 (5 bases). Deletions cut 3 bases from V and 1 base from J, with 9 bases between. Germline V gene lookup returns CDR1 SGHTA and CDR2 FQGNSA. This CDR3 spans 14 amino acids. The CDR3, as DNA: TGTGCCAGCAGCTTGACAGCCAGGAACACTGAAGCTTTCTTT. This sequence encodes CASSLTARNTEAFF. The whole variable domain, remainder taken from reference TRBV7-2 and TRBJ1-1, is GAGVSQSPSNKVTEKGKDVELRCDPISGHTALYWYRQSLGQGLEFLIYFQGNSAPDKSGLPSDRFSAERTGGSVSTLTIQRTQQEDSAVYLCASSLTARNTEAFFGQGTRLTVV.

CDR3 amino acids: CAISESDASGIYEQYF. The CDR3 DNA is TGTGCCATCAGTGAGTCAGATGCTAGCGGGATCTACGAGCAGTACTTC. This sequence joins TRBV10-3 and TRBJ2-7, with TRBD2 matching over 9 bases. V gave up 0 bases and J gave up 3 bases; unmatched junction bases: 6. Germline lookup yields CDR1 ENHRY and CDR2 SYGVKD. The CDR3 sequence is 16 residues long.

This clone was counted a few times. The chain links TRBV2 to TRBJ2-5; D might be TRBD1 or TRBD2, each matching 5 bases. The length of the CDR3 is 13 residues. V lost 1 base, J lost 4 bases, and 7 bases lay in between. CDR1 and CDR2 (germline): SNHLY, FYNNEI. The CDR3 DNA reads as TGTGCCAGCAGTGAAGGGGGGTCAGAGACCCAGTACTTC. As protein: CASSEGGSETQYF.